One and the same sample provided the 8 T cell receptor beta chains below, sequenced in a study of identical twins. MiXCR, run by TCRdb on the 5' RACE reads, gives a single entry per CDR3 protein. The sample lists about 470,000 distinct CDR3 sequences; approximately 25% were seen once. These data were also reused for a study on T cells expressing NK-cell markers.

Source material: CD4+ T cells sorted from blood. The receptors originated from a woman in her late teens or twenties in good health.

This clonotype was seen only a few times. The J gene is TRBJ2-3, the V gene TRBV7-6; D may be TRBD1 (7 bases). Between the trimmed V and J ends, which lost 4 bases and 3 bases, there was a span of 14 bases. The length of the CDR3 is 15 residues. Germline V gene sequence: CDR1 SGHVS, CDR2 FNYEAQ. CDR3 coding DNA: TGTGCCAGCAGCTCCTTGACAGGGACTACAGATACGCAGTATTTT. Protein sequence: CASSSLTGTTDTQYF. Drawing the rest from reference TRBV7-6 and TRBJ2-3, the complete variable domain is GAGVSQSPRYKVTKRGQDVALRCDPISGHVSLYWYRQALGQGPEFLTYFNYEAQQDKSGLPNDRFSAERPEGSISTLTIQRTEQRDSAMYRCASSSLTGTTDTQYFGPGTRLTVL.

This clonotype came up a few times. The genes are TRBV20-1 and TRBJ2-5; tentatively, D is TRBD1 or TRBD2 (6 bases each). Trimming shortened V by 7 bases and J by 4 bases, and 13 bases separated the two germline ends. The CDR3 sequence is 12 residues long. CDR1 and CDR2 from the germline V gene are DFQATT and SNEGSKA (reference sequence). The CDR3 is CSVFRGRETQYF. CDR3 in DNA: TGCAGTGTCTTCCGGGGGCGAGAGACCCAGTACTTC.

This clonotype was counted only a few times. The chain couples TRBV11-2 to TRBJ2-3, with D possibly matching TRBD2 (6 bases). Trimming took off 7 bases at V and 0 bases at J, with 20 bases between the two ends. Germline lookup yields CDR1 SGHAT and CDR2 FQNNGV. This CDR3 is 17 amino acids long. CDR3: CASNPYRGWTSTDTQYF. The CDR3 nucleotides are TGTGCCAGCAACCCCTACCGGGGGTGGACTAGCACAGATACGCAGTATTTT.

This clonotype was found a few times. V gene TRBV5-1 combines with J gene TRBJ2-1; 9 nucleotides line up with TRBD2. The CDR3 runs to 15 residues. The germline V gene encodes CDR1 SGHRS and CDR2 YFSETQ. J gave up 9 bases and V 2 bases, and 9 bases lay outside the gene matches. CDR3 DNA: TGCGCCAGCAGCTTTTCATTGACTAGCGGAGTTGAGCAGTTCTTC. Its protein is CASSFSLTSGVEQFF.

This clonotype appeared a few times. The rearrangement uses TRBV25-1 and TRBJ1-3; no definite D call. The CDR3 covers 14 residues. Germline loops: CDR1 MGHDK, CDR2 SYGVNS. The germline V and J ends were trimmed by 2 bases and 0 bases, with 5 bases remaining between them. CDR3 sequence reads: CASSEHFSGNTIYF. The CDR3, as DNA: TGTGCCAGCAGTGAACACTTCTCTGGAAACACCATATATTTT.

This clonotype turned up a few times. The chain is built from TRBV12-3 or TRBV12-4 and TRBJ2-3; 11 nucleotides match TRBD2. CDR3 length: 16 residues. V lost 6 bases to trimming and J lost 6 bases; unmatched junction nucleotides: 11. DNA for the CDR3: TGTGCCAGCAGGATCCTAGCGGGGGGCCCCCAGGATACGCAGTATTTT. This translates into CASRILAGGPQDTQYF.

This clonotype was seen a few times. The CDR3 spells CASSESSAGGITDTQYF. The DNA for the CDR3 is TGCGCCAGCAGTGAGTCGTCGGCGGGGGGAATAACAGATACGCAGTATTTT. This sequence joins TRBV10-2 and TRBJ2-3, with 8 bases fitting TRBD2. This CDR3 comprises 17 residues. V trimming: 0 bases; J trimming: 3 bases; junction bases outside the gene matches: 8. Germline CDR1 WSHSY, CDR2 SAAADI.

CDR3 coding DNA: TGCAGTGCTCGTCGGGCCTTTCTTGAGCAGTTCTTC. Residues: CSARRAFLEQFF. V and J are TRBV20-1 and TRBJ2-1; D remains unclear. CDR3 size: 12 residues. Germline V gene lookup returns CDR1 DFQATT and CDR2 SNEGSKA (reference sequence). V lost 5 bases and J 9 bases, leaving 14 bases between the germline ends.